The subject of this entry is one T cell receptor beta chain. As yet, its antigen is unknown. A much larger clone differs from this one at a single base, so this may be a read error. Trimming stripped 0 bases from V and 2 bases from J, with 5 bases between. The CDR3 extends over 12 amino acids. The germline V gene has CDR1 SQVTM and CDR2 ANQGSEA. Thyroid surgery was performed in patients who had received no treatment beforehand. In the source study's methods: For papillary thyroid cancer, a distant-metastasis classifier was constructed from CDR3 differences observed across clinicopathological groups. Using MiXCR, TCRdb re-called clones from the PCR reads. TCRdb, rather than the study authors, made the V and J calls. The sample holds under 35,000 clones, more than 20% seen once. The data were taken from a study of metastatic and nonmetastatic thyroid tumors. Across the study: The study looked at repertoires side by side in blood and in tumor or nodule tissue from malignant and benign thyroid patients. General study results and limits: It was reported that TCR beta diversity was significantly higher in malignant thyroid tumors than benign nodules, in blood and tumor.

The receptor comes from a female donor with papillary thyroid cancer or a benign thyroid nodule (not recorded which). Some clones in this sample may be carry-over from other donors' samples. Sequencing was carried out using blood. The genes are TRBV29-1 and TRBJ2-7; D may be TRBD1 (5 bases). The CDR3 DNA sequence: TGCAGCGTTGAAGACAGGGCCTACGAGCAGTACTTC. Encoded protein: CSVEDRAYEQYF.